The 32 T cell receptor beta chains reported below all come from one sample, sequenced in a study of chemoradiotherapy in HPV16-positive cancers. Assay used: immunoSEQ multiplex PCR; TCRdb lists only in-frame clones, some missing. The table lists 30,000 to 50,000 clones, 76% of them singletons. Sample: blood, taken from a patient who underwent chemoradiotherapy. The origin of the receptors is a human donor with HPV-associated anogenital cancer.

The chain uses TRBV30 and TRBJ1-3; no firm D call. The V gene's germline CDR1 is GTSNPN and CDR2 SVGIG (reference sequence). Trimming shortened V by 2 bases and J by 2 bases, and 4 bases separated the two germline ends. The CDR3 length is 12 residues. CDR3 in amino acids: CAWSHPGNTIYF. The CDR3, as DNA: TGTGCCTGGAGTCACCCTGGAAACACCATATATTTT.

V usage is TRBV5-1 and J usage is TRBJ2-4; the D gene could be TRBD1 or TRBD2 (5 bases each). The ends were cut back, 4 bases at V and 15 bases at J, with 20 bases in the middle. This CDR3 spans 13 amino acids. From germline, CDR1 is SGHRS and CDR2 YFSETQ. The CDR3 nucleotides read TGCGCCAGCAGCACTGGCTGGGACGAAACGGGGTACTTC. Translation: CASSTGWDETGYF. Filled out from reference TRBV5-1 and TRBJ2-4, the complete variable domain reads KAGVTQTPRYLIKTRGQQVTLSCSPISGHRSVSWYQQTPGQGLQFLFEYFSETQRNKGNFPGRFSGRQFSNSRSEMNVSTLELGDSALYLCASSTGWDETGYFGAGTRLSVL.

The V and J genes are TRBV7-9 and TRBJ2-3; 9 nucleotides line up with TRBD2. V lost 5 bases to trimming and J lost 6 bases; unmatched junction nucleotides: 12. The CDR3 has 16 amino acids. Germline CDR1 reads SEHNR; CDR2 reads FQNEAQ (reference sequence). The CDR3 loop is CASSPGTSRTSDTQYF. The CDR3 DNA reads TGTGCCAGCAGCCCAGGGACTAGCAGGACCTCGGATACGCAGTATTTT. The variable domain in full, with the rest retrieved from reference TRBV7-9 and TRBJ2-3, is DTGVSQNPRHKITKRGQNVTFRCDPISEHNRLYWYRQTLGQGPEFLTYFQNEAQLEKSRLLSDRFSAERPKGSFSTLEIQRTEQGDSAMYLCASSPGTSRTSDTQYFGPGTRLTVL.

This chain uses TRBV5-1 with TRBJ1-6; unclear D gene. The CDR3 has 16 residues. Germline values: CDR1 SGHRS, CDR2 YFSETQ. Trimming took off 1 base at V and 12 bases at J, with 20 bases between the two ends. CDR3 in DNA: TGCGCCAGCAGCTTGTATTCGTCAGGACCATCGCAACCCCTCCACTTT. Translation gives CASSLYSSGPSQPLHF.

The chain links TRBV7-2 to TRBJ1-5; D call uncertain. From germline, CDR1 is SGHTA and CDR2 FQGNSA. V was trimmed by 5 bases and J by 4 bases, leaving 15 bases between them. CDR3 length: 15 residues. The CDR3 nucleotides read TGTGCCAGCAGCCCTCGCCCTGGGGTTAATCAGCCCCAGCATTTT. Translating it yields CASSPRPGVNQPQHF.

This chain uses TRBV7-9 with TRBJ2-3, with D uncertain. V was clipped by 1 base and J by 2 bases, with 22 bases between them. CDR1 is SEHNR and CDR2 is FQNEAQ in the germline V gene (reference sequence). The CDR3 sequence is 19 residues long. The CDR3 sequence is CASSLGHLGQVPYTDTQYF. The CDR3 DNA sequence: TGTGCCAGCAGCTTAGGCCACCTCGGGCAGGTTCCTTACACAGATACGCAGTATTTT.

The chain is built from TRBV5-1 and TRBJ1-1; 10 nucleotides agree with TRBD1. This CDR3 region has 17 residues. Trimming at V came to 1 base and at J to 0 bases, leaving 6 bases not matched to a gene. The V gene's germline CDR1 is SGHRS and CDR2 YFSETQ. As DNA, the CDR3 is TGCGCCAGCAGCTTGACCGGGACAGGGGTCATGAACACTGAAGCTTTCTTT. Translation: CASSLTGTGVMNTEAFF.

This chain joins TRBV5-1 and TRBJ1-3; a possible D gene is TRBD1 (6 bases). V lost 1 base to trimming and J lost 0 bases, with 14 bases between them. The length of the CDR3 is 17 residues. CDR1 is SGHRS and CDR2 is YFSETQ in the germline V gene. The CDR3 loop reads CASSLWGGSRSGNTIYF. The CDR3, as DNA: TGCGCCAGCAGCTTGTGGGGGGGCTCCCGCTCTGGAAACACCATATATTTT.

The chain couples TRBV2 to TRBJ1-5; 7 bases line up with TRBD1. V lost 5 bases to trimming and J lost 0 bases; unmatched junction nucleotides: 1. From germline, CDR1 is SNHLY and CDR2 FYNNEI. CDR3 length: 14 amino acids. The CDR3 coding sequence is TGTGCCAGCAGTTGGGACAGTAGCAATCAGCCCCAGCATTTT. Translating it yields CASSWDSSNQPQHF.

The chain is built from TRBV14 and TRBJ1-3, with D possibly being TRBD1 (5 bases). The CDR3 loop spans 15 amino acids. The germline V gene encodes CDR1 SGHDN and CDR2 FVKESK. The V end was cut by 1 base, the J end by 4 bases, with 11 bases between. The CDR3: CASSQAGIEGNTIYF. In DNA, the CDR3 is TGTGCCAGCAGCCAAGCAGGGATCGAAGGAAACACCATATATTTT.

The genes are TRBV27 and TRBJ1-1, with 8 nucleotides matching TRBD1. Germline CDR1 MNHEY, CDR2 SMNVEV (reference sequence). After removal of 7 bases from V and 11 bases from J, the junction contained 6 bases not matched to a gene. This CDR3 spans 11 amino acids. The CDR3 sequence: CASTSGGSAFF. The CDR3 DNA reads as TGTGCCAGCACGTCAGGGGGCAGCGCTTTCTTT.

This clone was observed a handful of times. This rearrangement joins TRBV28 to TRBJ1-5; weak D call: TRBD1 (6 bases). The CDR3 spans 16 residues. Deletions cut 2 bases from V and 6 bases from J, with 17 bases between. The germline CDR1 and CDR2 sequences are MDHEN and SYDVKM. In DNA, the CDR3 is TGTGCCAGCAGTTTAGCCCCAGGGGTAATCGGTCAGCCCCAGCATTTT. Amino acids: CASSLAPGVIGQPQHF.

The gene calls are TRBV5-8 and TRBJ2-2; weak D call: TRBD2 (7 bases). V gave up 2 bases and J gave up 4 bases, with 15 bases separating them. Germline lookup yields CDR1 SGHTS and CDR2 YDEGEE. The CDR3 totals 16 residues. CDR3 sequence (DNA): TGTGCCAGCAGCTTACATGGCGGGGGCCCCACCGGGGAGCTGTTTTTT. Translation: CASSLHGGGPTGELFF.

The J gene is TRBJ2-1, the V gene TRBV12-5; 8 bases match TRBD2. The CDR3 has 16 amino acids. The germline gives CDR1 LGHNT, CDR2 FRNRAP. With 4 bases clipped from V and 2 bases from J, the junction kept 7 bases outside the gene matches. The CDR3 sequence: CASGSARGATYNEQFF. CDR3 nucleotide sequence: TGTGCTAGTGGTTCTGCGCGGGGGGCAACCTACAATGAGCAGTTCTTC. The variable domain in full, with the rest retrieved from reference TRBV12-5 and TRBJ2-1, is DARVTQTPRHKVTEMGQEVTMRCQPILGHNTVFWYRQTMMQGLELLAYFRNRAPLDDSGMPKDRFSAEMPDATLATLKIQPSEPRDSAVYFCASGSARGATYNEQFFGPGTRLTVL.

This chain links TRBV2 with TRBJ1-5, with D possibly matching TRBD1 (5 bases). V was trimmed by 9 bases and J by 6 bases, leaving 9 bases between them. CDR1 and CDR2 (germline): SNHLY, FYNNEI. The length of the CDR3 is 11 residues. The CDR3 sequence is CASSGGQPQHF. DNA for the CDR3: TGTGCCAGTTCGGGGGGTCAGCCCCAGCATTTT.

This clone was counted a few times. This chain joins TRBV7-6 and TRBJ2-7, with 9 bases matching TRBD2. CDR3 length: 14 residues. J gave up 7 bases and V 6 bases, and 10 bases lay outside the gene matches. Germline V CDR1 and CDR2: SGHVS, FNYEAQ. The CDR3, as DNA: TGTGCCAGCAGTCGAGGCGGGGGGGCGAGGGAGCAGTACTTC. This translates into CASSRGGGAREQYF.

The rearrangement links TRBV27 to TRBJ1-2; D is ambiguous. The CDR3 length is 17 residues. Germline V CDR1 and CDR2: MNHEY, SMNVEV (reference sequence). V gave up 4 bases and J gave up 2 bases, with 20 bases separating them. The CDR3 sequence is CASSSPKSRSTNYGYTF. CDR3 coding DNA: TGTGCCAGCAGTTCTCCAAAGAGTCGGAGTACAAACTATGGCTACACCTTC.

The chain recombines TRBV15 with TRBJ2-3; TRBD2 is a possible D gene (6 bases). V was cut by 5 bases and J by 0 bases, with 21 bases left in between. The germline CDR1 and CDR2 sequences are LNHNV and YYDKDF (reference sequence). CDR3 length: 18 residues. CDR3 sequence (DNA): TGTGCCACCAGCGGAAACCCCCTGGGCGGGGTTAGCACAGATACGCAGTATTTT. Translation: CATSGNPLGGVSTDTQYF.

The rearrangement links TRBV6-6 to TRBJ2-5, with D maybe TRBD2 (5 bases). Germline CDR1 reads MNHNY; CDR2 reads SVGAGI (reference sequence). CDR3 length equals 12 residues. Trimming left V 11 bases short and J 5 bases short, with 15 bases between. In DNA form, the CDR3 reads TGTGCCGCCGGTACTAGTAGGGAGACCCAGTACTTC. Protein: CAAGTSRETQYF.

This chain links TRBV11-2 with TRBJ2-5, with 8 nucleotides matching TRBD2. The V gene's germline CDR1 is SGHAT and CDR2 FQNNGV. With 1 base clipped from V and 3 bases from J, the junction kept 1 base outside the gene matches. The CDR3 length is 14 residues. CDR3 sequence reads: CASSLGSGEETQYF. The CDR3 DNA follows: TGTGCCAGCAGCTTAGGTAGCGGGGAAGAGACCCAGTACTTC.

This clone was counted once. The V and J genes are TRBV2 and TRBJ1-2; no definite D call. This CDR3 comprises 16 residues. Trimming left V 4 bases short and J 0 bases short, with 15 bases between. The germline CDR1 and CDR2 sequences are SNHLY and FYNNEI. The CDR3 reads CASSVLPGSSNYGYTF. Here the CDR3 DNA reads TGTGCCAGCAGTGTCCTCCCGGGATCTTCTAACTATGGCTACACCTTC. Full variable domain (remainder filled in from reference TRBV2 and TRBJ1-2): EPEVTQTPSHQVTQMGQEVILRCVPISNHLYFYWYRQILGQKVEFLVSFYNNEISEKSEIFDDQFSVERPDGSNFTLKIRSTKLEDSAMYFCASSVLPGSSNYGYTFGSGTRLTVV.

This sequence joins TRBV19 and TRBJ1-1; the D gene is possibly TRBD1 (5 bases). Per germline, CDR1 LNHDA and CDR2 SQIVND (reference sequence). V lost 3 bases and J 11 bases, leaving 13 bases between the germline ends. This CDR3 spans 12 amino acids. Here the CDR3 DNA reads TGTGCCAGTAGTATTCCAGAGGGGTGGGCTTTCTTT. As protein: CASSIPEGWAFF.

This chain uses TRBV6-1 with TRBJ1-2, with D perhaps TRBD1 (5 bases). Germline-derived CDR1 and CDR2 are MNHNS and SASEGT. The CDR3 loop spans 14 amino acids. V was cut by 6 bases and J by 7 bases, with 18 bases left in between. CDR3 sequence: CASRESGGNFGYTF. The CDR3 DNA follows: TGTGCCAGCAGGGAGAGTGGGGGGAATTTTGGCTACACCTTC.

This clone was detected only once. This chain joins TRBV7-3 and TRBJ2-7; D remains ambiguous. CDR1 and CDR2 from the germline V gene are SGHTA and FQGTGA. Deletions cut 6 bases from V and 2 bases from J, with 5 bases between. The CDR3 length is 11 residues. In DNA form, the CDR3 reads TGTGCCAGCAGGGCGACCTACGAGCAGTACTTC. This sequence encodes CASRATYEQYF.

The V call is TRBV10-2, the J call TRBJ2-6; D is ambiguous. The CDR3 loop spans 15 amino acids. The germline V and J ends were trimmed by 6 bases and 0 bases, with 9 bases remaining between them. Germline V gene data show CDR1 as WSHSY and CDR2 as SAAADI. CDR3 in amino acids: CASRATNSGANVLTF. The CDR3 DNA reads TGCGCCAGCAGGGCAACGAACTCTGGGGCCAACGTCCTGACTTTC.

In its sample, this clone was seen a few times. This sequence joins TRBV5-1 and TRBJ1-5; TRBD1 matches at 9 bases. The CDR3 loop spans 14 amino acids. After removal of 3 bases from V and 6 bases from J, the junction contained 4 bases not matched to a gene. CDR1 and CDR2 from the germline V gene are SGHRS and YFSETQ. In DNA form, the CDR3 reads TGCGCCAGCAGCTCGGGACAGGGAGGTCAGCCCCAGCATTTT. As protein: CASSSGQGGQPQHF.

The V gene is TRBV11-2, the J gene TRBJ2-5, with 7 bases matching TRBD1. The CDR3 runs 13 residues. In germline, CDR1 is SGHAT, CDR2 FQNNGV. Germline trimming cut 8 bases from V and 1 base from J; bases unmatched to any gene: 4. CDR3 sequence: CASAWTGQETQYF. The CDR3 coding sequence is TGTGCCAGCGCCTGGACAGGCCAAGAGACCCAGTACTTC.

The V and J genes are TRBV10-2 and TRBJ2-1; D is tentatively TRBD1 or TRBD2 (6 bases each). This CDR3 has 15 residues. Germline CDR1 reads WSHSY; CDR2 reads SAAADI. The V gene lost 7 bases and the J gene lost 7 bases, with 20 bases spanning the gap. CDR3 region: CASTKVWGRDNEQFF. The CDR3 nucleotides read TGCGCCAGCACCAAGGTCTGGGGGCGGGATAATGAGCAGTTCTTC.

The V call is TRBV15, the J call TRBJ1-6; a possible D gene is TRBD1 (5 bases). The CDR3 is made up of 15 amino acids. The V end was cut by 0 bases, the J end by 9 bases, with 12 bases between. In germline, CDR1 is LNHNV, CDR2 YYDKDF (reference sequence). The CDR3 sequence is CATSREQEGGSPLHF. Here the CDR3 DNA reads TGTGCCACCAGCAGAGAACAGGAGGGCGGTTCACCCCTCCACTTT.

The rearrangement links TRBV29-1 to TRBJ1-2, with D uncertain. There are 14 residues in the CDR3. Germline CDR1 SQVTM, CDR2 ANQGSEA. Trimming removed 4 bases from V and 4 bases from J, with 16 bases in between. The CDR3 nucleotides read TGCAGCGTTGCAGATGCTTCTGCATTCTATGGCTACACCTTC. It encodes CSVADASAFYGYTF.

CDR3 region: CASSQVLPQPQHF. CDR3 nucleotide sequence: TGTGCCAGCAGCCAAGTCCTTCCTCAGCCCCAGCATTTT. This chain uses TRBV14 with TRBJ1-5, with D unresolved. V lost 1 base, J lost 6 bases, and 7 bases lay in between. Per germline, CDR1 SGHDN and CDR2 FVKESK. The CDR3 spans 13 residues. The complete variable domain, with remaining parts taken from reference TRBV14 and TRBJ1-5, reads EAGVTQFPSHSVIEKGQTVTLRCDPISGHDNLYWYRRVMGKEIKFLLHFVKESKQDESGMPNNRFLAERTGGTYSTLKVQPAELEDSGVYFCASSQVLPQPQHFGDGTRLSIL.

This sequence joins TRBV4-1 and TRBJ2-2; D is unclear. The V and J ends lost 4 bases and 3 bases respectively, with 21 bases between them. The CDR3 has 18 amino acids. Germline-derived CDR1 and CDR2 are MGHRA and YSYEKL. CDR3 DNA sequence: TGCGCCAGCAGCCGAAACCTCGGGCGCCGTCGGGACACCGGGGAGCTGTTTTTT. It codes for CASSRNLGRRRDTGELFF.